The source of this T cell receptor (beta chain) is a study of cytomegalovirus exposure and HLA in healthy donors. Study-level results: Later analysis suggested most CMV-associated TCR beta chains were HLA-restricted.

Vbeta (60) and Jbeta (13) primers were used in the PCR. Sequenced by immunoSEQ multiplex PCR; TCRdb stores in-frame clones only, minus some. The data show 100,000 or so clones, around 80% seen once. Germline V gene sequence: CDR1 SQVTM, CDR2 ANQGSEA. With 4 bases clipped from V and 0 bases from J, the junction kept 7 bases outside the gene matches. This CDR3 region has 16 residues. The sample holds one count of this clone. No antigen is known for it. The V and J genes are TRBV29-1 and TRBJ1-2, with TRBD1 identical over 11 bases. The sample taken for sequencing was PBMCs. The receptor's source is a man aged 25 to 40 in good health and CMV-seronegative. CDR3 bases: TGCAGCGTTGGCACCGGGACAGGGGGAGCTAACTATGGCTACACCTTC. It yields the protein CSVGTGTGGANYGYTF.